This T cell receptor beta chain was found in a study of blood T cell repertoires in COVID-19. Study-level background: Acute and convalescent COVID-19 samples came from the United States, Italy and Spain. PBMCs, B-cell-depleted T cells, or T cells provided the cDNA or gDNA that made up the material.

This clone occurred once. V was clipped by 2 bases and J by 4 bases, with 11 bases between them. The CDR3 totals 14 residues. CDR1 and CDR2 from the germline V gene are MNHEY and SMNVEV (reference sequence). Original processing notes: Amplification of reference gene primers was used by the study to estimate nucleated cell counts. Here immunoSEQ multiplex PCR was the method, and the copy in TCRdb shows in-frame clones only, minus some. V and J calls and clone size are as listed in that table; D and trimming were resolved from the DNA. This table has around 19,000 clones, roughly 89% appearing once. The sequence came from a human donor in a cohort sampled during active COVID-19. The donor label of this sample is uncertain. The chain recombines TRBV27 with TRBJ1-2, with D possibly being TRBD1 (6 bases). Sequencing was carried out using peripheral blood. This CDR3 reads CASSLVGGGYGYTF. CDR3 bases: TGTGCCAGCAGTTTAGTAGGGGGGGGCTATGGCTACACCTTC.